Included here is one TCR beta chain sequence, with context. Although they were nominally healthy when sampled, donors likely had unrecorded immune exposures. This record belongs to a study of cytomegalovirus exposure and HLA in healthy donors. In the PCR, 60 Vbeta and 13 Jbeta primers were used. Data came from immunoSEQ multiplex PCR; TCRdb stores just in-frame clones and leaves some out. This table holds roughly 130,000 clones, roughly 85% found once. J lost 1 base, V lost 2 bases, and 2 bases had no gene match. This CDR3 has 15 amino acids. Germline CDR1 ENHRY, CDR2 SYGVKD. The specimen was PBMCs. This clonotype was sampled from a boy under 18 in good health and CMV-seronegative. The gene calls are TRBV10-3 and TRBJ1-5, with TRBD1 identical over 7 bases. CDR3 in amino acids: CAISEAGGSNQPQHF. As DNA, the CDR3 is TGTGCCATCAGTGAGGCAGGGGGGAGCAATCAGCCCCAGCATTTT.